The 30 T cell receptor beta chains in this list originate from one sample, sequenced in a study of CD8 T cells in ankylosing spondylitis. The antigens these receptors bind are not known. Findings and caveats of the study: There was a TCR beta motif, made of fewer than 10 highly homologous variants, that appeared characteristic of ankylosing spondylitis blood.

TCRdb re-derived calls from the 5' RACE reads in MiXCR, one entry per CDR3 protein. The table lists some 800,000 distinct CDR3 sequences, about 12% of them singletons, with about 0.49% in the top ten. Sequenced: blood, either unsorted or a sorted T cell fraction (not recorded which). These receptors originate from a male donor with ankylosing spondylitis.

This clonotype was picked up a small number of times. This sequence joins TRBV20-1 and TRBJ2-3; D possibly uses TRBD1 or TRBD2 (5 bases each). Trimming stripped 4 bases from V and 2 bases from J, with 10 bases between. The CDR3 is 13 amino acids. The V gene's germline CDR1 is DFQATT and CDR2 SNEGSKA (reference sequence). CDR3 nucleotides: TGCAGTGCTACCCGGGACCCCACAGATACGCAGTATTTT. Encoded protein: CSATRDPTDTQYF.

A few counts support this clonotype. The chain employs TRBV15 and TRBJ1-6; D not certain. The V end was cut by 0 bases, the J end by 8 bases, with 2 bases between. The CDR3 runs to 12 residues. Germline CDR1 is LNHNV and CDR2 is YYDKDF (reference sequence). CDR3 region: CATSRDYSPLHF. In DNA, the CDR3 is TGTGCCACCAGCAGAGATTATTCACCCCTCCACTTT.

This clonotype was recorded a few times. The chain has TRBV29-1 and TRBJ2-3; D is unresolved. Germline CDR1 is SQVTM and CDR2 is ANQGSEA. CDR3 length: 15 amino acids. The germline V and J ends were trimmed by 6 bases and 2 bases, with 18 bases remaining between them. CDR3: CSVAIGRGDTDTQYF. The CDR3 bases are TGCAGCGTCGCGATTGGACGAGGCGACACAGATACGCAGTATTTT.

This clonotype was seen many times. The gene calls are TRBV5-1 and TRBJ1-2; no definite D call. Between the trimmed V and J ends, which lost 4 bases and 3 bases, there was a span of 10 bases. Germline V lookup: CDR1 SGHRS, CDR2 YFSETQ. The CDR3 is made up of 13 amino acids. The CDR3 region has the DNA TGCGCCAGCAGCCTCTCAGCTTACTATGGCTACACCTTC. Its translation is CASSLSAYYGYTF.

The chain carries TRBV7-9 and TRBJ1-2; 7 bases fit TRBD1. The CDR3 sequence is 13 residues long. Germline V gene lookup returns CDR1 SEHNR and CDR2 FQNEAQ (reference sequence). V trimming: 4 bases; J trimming: 12 bases; junction bases outside the gene matches: 11. This CDR3 reads CASSSRGSTGDTF. CDR3 nucleotides: TGTGCCAGCAGCTCCAGGGGGTCGACGGGGGACACCTTC. Looking up the rest from reference TRBV7-9 and TRBJ1-2 gives the full variable domain: DTGVSQNPRHKITKRGQNVTFRCDPISEHNRLYWYRQTLGQGPEFLTYFQNEAQLEKSRLLSDRFSAERPKGSFSTLEIQRTEQGDSAMYLCASSSRGSTGDTFGSGTRLTVV.

V usage is TRBV9 and J usage is TRBJ1-4; D not resolved. V was trimmed by 1 base and J by 0 bases, leaving 4 bases between them. Germline V gene data show CDR1 as SGDLS and CDR2 as YYNGEE. This CDR3 is 14 amino acids long. The CDR3 DNA sequence: TGTGCCAGCAGCGTACAGGCAACTAATGAAAAACTGTTTTTT. Translating gives CASSVQATNEKLFF.

This chain links TRBV7-2 with TRBJ1-4, with TRBD1 identical over 8 bases. J was trimmed by 6 bases and V by 5 bases; bases with no gene match: 5. The CDR3 consists of 14 residues. Germline V gives CDR1 SGHTA, CDR2 FQGNSA. The CDR3 nucleotides read TGTGCCAGCAGCCGGACAGGGTTCGATGAAAAACTGTTTTTT. Translating it yields CASSRTGFDEKLFF.

There are a few counts of this clonotype. The chain carries TRBV18 and TRBJ2-7; the D gene is possibly TRBD1 (6 bases). V was cut by 6 bases and J by 5 bases, with 11 bases left in between. CDR3 length: 12 amino acids. Germline CDR1 and CDR2: KGHSH and LQKENI. The CDR3 loop reads CASSQQGHEQYF. CDR3 coding DNA: TGTGCCAGCTCCCAACAGGGTCACGAGCAGTACTTC.

The chain employs TRBV6-2 or TRBV6-3 and TRBJ1-2; TRBD1 agrees at 8 bases. The CDR3 covers 16 residues. Germline loops: CDR1 MNHEY, CDR2 SVGEGT. V dropped 7 bases and J dropped 3; count of bases not matched to a gene: 13. The CDR3 is CASKIAPGGSDYGYTF. The DNA of the CDR3 is TGTGCCAGCAAAATCGCCCCAGGGGGCTCCGACTATGGCTACACCTTC.

This chain joins TRBV18 and TRBJ1-5, with D possibly matching TRBD1 (6 bases). V was clipped by 5 bases and J by 5 bases, with 13 bases between them. This CDR3 is 14 amino acids long. The germline CDR1 and CDR2 sequences are KGHSH and LQKENI. Written as DNA, the CDR3 is TGTGCCAGCTCAAAGGACAGACTACATCAGCCCCAGCATTTT. Its translation is CASSKDRLHQPQHF.

The chain recombines TRBV29-1 with TRBJ2-1; possibly TRBD2 for D (6 bases). Germline assignment: CDR1 SQVTM and CDR2 ANQGSEA. The CDR3 spans 14 residues. V shed 0 bases and J shed 4 bases, with 10 bases lying between them. CDR3 in amino acids: CSVEDRGKYNEQFF. CDR3 DNA sequence: TGCAGCGTTGAAGATCGCGGGAAATACAATGAGCAGTTCTTC.

This clonotype occurred a few times. This chain uses TRBV5-6 with TRBJ1-1; TRBD1 aligns across 7 bases. V lost 4 bases and J lost 4; bases outside the gene matches: 10. The CDR3 totals 15 residues. The V gene's germline CDR1 is SGHDT and CDR2 YYEEEE. The DNA of the CDR3 is TGTGCCAGCAGCGCTTGGGACAGCGATGTCACTGAAGCTTTCTTT. Encoded protein: CASSAWDSDVTEAFF.

This clonotype was observed a handful of times. This chain joins TRBV4-2 and TRBJ2-2, with TRBD1 matching 7 bases. Germline V gene sequence: CDR1 LGHNA, CDR2 YNFKEQ. CDR3 size: 16 residues. V shed 4 bases, J shed 3 bases, and the junction held 8 bases outside the gene matches. CDR3 in amino acids: CASSRPTGIDTGELFF. CDR3 DNA: TGTGCCAGCAGCCGACCGACAGGGATTGACACCGGGGAGCTGTTTTTT.

This clonotype came up a few times. This CDR3 reads CASSVSLGGTDTQYF. The DNA of the CDR3 is TGTGCCAGCAGCGTATCGCTGGGGGGGACAGATACGCAGTATTTT. The rearrangement uses TRBV9 and TRBJ2-3, with TRBD2 identical over 7 bases. CDR1 is SGDLS and CDR2 is YYNGEE in the germline V gene. CDR3 length equals 15 residues. The V gene end was trimmed by 1 base and the J gene end by 3 bases; junction bases not matched to a gene: 5.

The chain combines TRBV20-1 with TRBJ2-5; 12 bases fit TRBD2. The V and J ends lost 6 bases and 2 bases, in that order; junction bases with no gene match: 13. CDR3 length equals 17 residues. The germline V gene has CDR1 DFQATT and CDR2 SNEGSKA (reference sequence). The CDR3 loop is CSADLAGGRGPQETQYF. The CDR3 region has the DNA TGCAGTGCCGACCTAGCGGGAGGGCGGGGTCCTCAAGAGACCCAGTACTTC.

In this sample, this clonotype turned up a few times. The chain has TRBV28 and TRBJ2-3; tentatively, D is TRBD1 (6 bases). V was cut by 2 bases and J by 4 bases, with 13 bases left in between. Per germline, CDR1 MDHEN and CDR2 SYDVKM. This CDR3 spans 15 amino acids. The CDR3 DNA reads TGTGCCAGCAGTTTAACAGGGTTAGGTTCAGATACGCAGTATTTT. It is translated as CASSLTGLGSDTQYF.

This clonotype was picked up many times. This chain links TRBV20-1 with TRBJ1-6, with 7 bases that match TRBD1. Germline V gene sequence: CDR1 DFQATT, CDR2 SNEGSKA (reference sequence). The CDR3 spans 16 residues. After removal of 3 bases from V and 4 bases from J, the junction contained 9 bases not matched to a gene. CDR3 DNA: TGCAGTGCTAGGGACGATCGGGGACAGTATAATTCACCCCTCCACTTT. It translates to CSARDDRGQYNSPLHF.

The table lists this clonotype with many counts. The chain employs TRBV11-2 and TRBJ2-2; D possibly corresponds to TRBD1 (5 bases). The germline V gene encodes CDR1 SGHAT and CDR2 FQNNGV. The V end was cut by 4 bases, the J end by 5 bases, with 8 bases between. This CDR3 is 13 amino acids long. The CDR3 protein is CASSSHRTGELFF. In DNA, the CDR3 is TGTGCCAGCAGCTCTCACAGGACCGGGGAGCTGTTTTTT. The complete variable domain, with remaining parts taken from reference TRBV11-2 and TRBJ2-2, reads EAGVAQSPRYKIIEKRQSVAFWCNPISGHATLYWYQQILGQGPKLLIQFQNNGVVDDSQLPKDRFSAERLKGVDSTLKIQPAKLEDSAVYLCASSSHRTGELFFGEGSRLTVL.

This CDR3 reads CASSFTGVGEKLFF. The CDR3 DNA is TGTGCCAGCAGTTTTACAGGGGTGGGTGAAAAACTGTTTTTT. This chain uses TRBV12-3 or TRBV12-4 with TRBJ1-4; 7 bases align to TRBD1. V dropped 3 bases and J dropped 7; count of bases not matched to a gene: 5. There are 14 residues in the CDR3.

This clonotype appeared a few times. This rearrangement joins TRBV6-1 to TRBJ2-1, with 7 bases matching TRBD2. The junction had 8 bases not matched to a gene; V was cut back by 7 bases and J by 5 bases. Germline CDR1 and CDR2: MNHNS and SASEGT. This CDR3 has 14 residues. CDR3 loop: CASKGLDLDNEQFF. As DNA, the CDR3 is TGTGCCAGCAAAGGACTAGATCTGGACAATGAGCAGTTCTTC.

This clonotype was seen repeatedly, ten times or more. The chain links TRBV29-1 to TRBJ2-1, with D perhaps TRBD2 (5 bases). The CDR3 consists of 13 residues. Trimming removed 4 bases at V and 4 bases at J, with 11 bases between. Germline-derived CDR1 and CDR2 are SQVTM and ANQGSEA. The CDR3 is CSVADRGYNEQFF. The CDR3 nucleotides are TGCAGCGTTGCTGACCGCGGGTACAATGAGCAGTTCTTC.

With regard to this clonotype: This may be a read error, as it is one base from a much larger clone. The genes are TRBV6-2 or TRBV6-3 and TRBJ2-3; no clear D gene. The CDR3 covers 12 residues. Per the germline V gene, CDR1 is MNHEY and CDR2 is SVGEGT. V was clipped by 2 bases and J by 2 bases, with 2 bases between them. The CDR3 DNA is TGTGCCAGCAGTTACATCACAGATACGCAGTATTTT. The encoded protein is CASSYITDTQYF.

The chain joins TRBV4-3 to TRBJ1-1; D ambiguous. Germline V gives CDR1 LGHNA, CDR2 YSLEER. Trimming cost V 0 bases and J 6 bases, with 14 bases left between them. CDR3 length: 15 residues. CDR3 sequence reads: CASSQDDHRRPEAFF. The CDR3 DNA reads as TGCGCCAGCAGCCAAGATGATCATCGACGCCCTGAAGCTTTCTTT.

This clonotype was picked up a small number of times. The rearrangement uses TRBV29-1 and TRBJ1-2, with 8 bases lining up with TRBD1. The CDR3 runs to 12 residues. From germline, CDR1 is SQVTM and CDR2 ANQGSEA. The V segment lost 6 bases and the J segment 8 bases; nucleotides outside the gene matches: 8. CDR3 sequence reads: CSVAGQGEGYTF. The DNA of the CDR3 is TGCAGCGTCGCTGGACAGGGTGAAGGCTACACCTTC.

The rearrangement joins TRBV30 to TRBJ1-2; D unclear. From germline, CDR1 is GTSNPN and CDR2 SVGIG (reference sequence). Trimming shortened V by 1 base and J by 4 bases, and 10 bases separated the two germline ends. The CDR3 consists of 13 residues. CDR3 bases: TGTGCCTGGAGTGAACCAGGCAGCTATGGCTACACCTTC. Its translation is CAWSEPGSYGYTF.

The rearrangement joins TRBV5-3 to TRBJ2-7; 9 nucleotides line up with TRBD1. TRBV5-3 is assigned to the ORF class and has an uncertain function. Trimming at V came to 4 bases and at J to 5 bases, leaving 7 bases not matched to a gene. The length of the CDR3 is 14 residues. In nucleotides, the CDR3 is TGTGCCAGAAGCCTCCGGGACAGGGCTAACGAGCAGTACTTC. This gives the protein CARSLRDRANEQYF.

This clonotype was seen a few times. The chain carries TRBV28 and TRBJ2-7; D is perhaps TRBD2 (5 bases). V was shortened by 11 bases and J by 2 bases, with 10 bases between the two germline ends. CDR1 and CDR2 from the germline V gene are MDHEN and SYDVKM. This CDR3 is built from 11 residues. CDR3 protein: CAWGEAYEQYF. Written as DNA, the CDR3 is TGTGCCTGGGGAGAAGCCTACGAGCAGTACTTC. Together with reference TRBV28 and TRBJ2-7, the CDR3 gives the full variable domain: DVKVTQSSRYLVKRTGEKVFLECVQDMDHENMFWYRQDPGLGLRLIYFSYDVKMKEKGDIPEGYSVSREKKERFSLILESASTNQTSMYLCAWGEAYEQYFGPGTRLTVT.

This clonotype showed up just a few times. The J gene is TRBJ1-4, the V gene TRBV12-3 or TRBV12-4; the D is unclear. The ends were cut back, 2 bases at V and 8 bases at J, with 3 bases in the middle. CDR3 length: 11 amino acids. For the CDR3, the DNA is TGTGCCAGCAGTTTATGGGAAAAACTGTTTTTT. Protein sequence: CASSLWEKLFF.

This clonotype was seen more than once but under ten times. This chain connects TRBV29-1 to TRBJ1-1; D remains unclear. Trimming shortened V by 4 bases and J by 3 bases, and 9 bases separated the two germline ends. The germline gives CDR1 SQVTM, CDR2 ANQGSEA. The CDR3 is 12 amino acids. The CDR3 is CSVVAPDTEAFF. The CDR3 coding sequence is TGCAGCGTTGTGGCCCCAGACACTGAAGCTTTCTTT.

This clonotype was detected ten times or more. The chain links TRBV5-1 to TRBJ2-5, with TRBD2 matching 13 bases. Trimming at V came to 0 bases and at J to 0 bases, leaving 2 bases not matched to a gene. This CDR3 is 17 amino acids long. CDR1 is SGHRS and CDR2 is YFSETQ in the germline V gene. The CDR3 DNA is TGCGCCAGCAGCTTGGAAGGGACTAGCGGGGACCAAGAGACCCAGTACTTC. Translated, it gives CASSLEGTSGDQETQYF.